The clone carrying this TCR beta chain was seen just once. Germline V gene lookup returns CDR1 SGHDN and CDR2 FVKESK. Trimming removed 0 bases at V and 8 bases at J, with 10 bases between. CDR3 size: 13 residues. This sample is drawn from a study of blood T cell repertoires in COVID-19. Under the authors' procedure: Cell counts per sample came from amplifying reference gene primers. The assay was immunoSEQ multiplex PCR, and TCRdb's table has in-frame clones only and misses some. That table gives V, J and clone size, and the DNA gave D and trimming. This sample has approximately 250,000 clones, with roughly 86% found just once.

Sequenced input: peripheral blood. The chain combines TRBV14 with TRBJ1-2; D remains unclear. The source is a man between 18 and 29 years old with active or convalescent COVID-19. The CDR3 nucleotides are TGTGCCAGCAGCCAAGAGGGCCGGGAAGGCTACACCTTC. Protein sequence: CASSQEGREGYTF.